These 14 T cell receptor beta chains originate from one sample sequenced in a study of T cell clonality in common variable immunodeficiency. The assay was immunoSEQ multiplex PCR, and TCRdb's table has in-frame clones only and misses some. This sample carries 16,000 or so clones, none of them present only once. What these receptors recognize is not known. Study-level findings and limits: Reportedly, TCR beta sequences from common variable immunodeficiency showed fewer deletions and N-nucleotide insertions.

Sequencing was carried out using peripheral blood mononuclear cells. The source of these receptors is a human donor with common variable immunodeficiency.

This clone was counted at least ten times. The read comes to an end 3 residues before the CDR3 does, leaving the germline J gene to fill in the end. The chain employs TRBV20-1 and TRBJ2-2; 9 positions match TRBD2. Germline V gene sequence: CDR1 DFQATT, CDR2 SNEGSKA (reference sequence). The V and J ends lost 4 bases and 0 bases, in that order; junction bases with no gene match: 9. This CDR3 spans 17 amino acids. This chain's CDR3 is CSATGWLAGPNTGELFF. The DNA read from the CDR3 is TGCAGTGCTACGGGGTGGCTAGCGGGGCCGAACACCGGGGAG.

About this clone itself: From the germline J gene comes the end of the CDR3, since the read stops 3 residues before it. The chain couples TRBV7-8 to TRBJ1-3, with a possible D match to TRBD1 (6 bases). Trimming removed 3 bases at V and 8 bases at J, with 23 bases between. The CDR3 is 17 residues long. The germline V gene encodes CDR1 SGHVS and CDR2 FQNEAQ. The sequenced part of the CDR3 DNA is TGTGCCAGCAGCTTCTATACAGGGAAGTTTTCCGAATACACC. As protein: CASSFYTGKFSEYT. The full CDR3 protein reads CASSFYTGKFSEYTIYF.

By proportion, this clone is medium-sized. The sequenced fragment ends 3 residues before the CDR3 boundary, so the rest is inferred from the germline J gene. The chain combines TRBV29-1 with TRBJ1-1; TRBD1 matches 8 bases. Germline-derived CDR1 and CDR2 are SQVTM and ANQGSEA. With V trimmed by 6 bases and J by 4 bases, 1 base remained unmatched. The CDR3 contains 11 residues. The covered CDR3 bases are TGCAGCGTCGACAGGGGCACTGAA. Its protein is CSVDRGTE. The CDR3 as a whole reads CSVDRGTEAFF. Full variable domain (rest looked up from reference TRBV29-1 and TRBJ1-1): SAVISQKPSRDICQRGTSLTIQCQVDSQVTMMFWYRQQPGQSLTLIATANQGSEATYESGFVIDKFPISRPNLTFSTLTVSNMSPEDSSIYLCSVDRGTEAFFGQGTRLTVV.

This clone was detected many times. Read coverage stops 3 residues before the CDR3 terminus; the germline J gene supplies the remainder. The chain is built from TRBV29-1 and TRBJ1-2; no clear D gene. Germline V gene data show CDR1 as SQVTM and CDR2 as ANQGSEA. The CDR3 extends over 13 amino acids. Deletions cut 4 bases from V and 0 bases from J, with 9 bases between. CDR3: CSVASGANYGYTF. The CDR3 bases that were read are TGCAGCGTTGCATCAGGAGCTAACTATGGC.

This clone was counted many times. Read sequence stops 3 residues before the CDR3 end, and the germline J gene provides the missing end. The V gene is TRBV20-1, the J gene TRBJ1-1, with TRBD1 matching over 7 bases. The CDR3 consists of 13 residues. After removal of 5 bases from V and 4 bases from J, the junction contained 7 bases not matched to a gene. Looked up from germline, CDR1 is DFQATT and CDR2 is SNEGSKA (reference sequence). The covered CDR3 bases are TGCAGTGCTCACAGGGGTATAGTCACTGAA. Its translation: CSAHRGIVTE. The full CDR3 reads CSAHRGIVTEAFF.

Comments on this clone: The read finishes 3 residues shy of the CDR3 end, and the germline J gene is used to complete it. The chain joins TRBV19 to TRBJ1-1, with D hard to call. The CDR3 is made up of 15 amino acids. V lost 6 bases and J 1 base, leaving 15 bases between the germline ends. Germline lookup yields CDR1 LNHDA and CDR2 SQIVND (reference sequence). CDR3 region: CASSSFHGENTEAFF. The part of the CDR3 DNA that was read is TGTGCCAGTAGCTCATTTCACGGGGAGAACACTGAA.

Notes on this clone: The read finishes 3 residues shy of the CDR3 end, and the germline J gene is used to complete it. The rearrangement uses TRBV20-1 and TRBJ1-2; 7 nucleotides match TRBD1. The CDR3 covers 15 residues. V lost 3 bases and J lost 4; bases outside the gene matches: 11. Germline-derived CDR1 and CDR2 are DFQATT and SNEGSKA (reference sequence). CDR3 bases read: TGCAGTGCTAGTTCGGGACAGCGATATCTCTATGGC. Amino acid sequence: CSASSGQRYLYG. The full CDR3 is CSASSGQRYLYGYTF.

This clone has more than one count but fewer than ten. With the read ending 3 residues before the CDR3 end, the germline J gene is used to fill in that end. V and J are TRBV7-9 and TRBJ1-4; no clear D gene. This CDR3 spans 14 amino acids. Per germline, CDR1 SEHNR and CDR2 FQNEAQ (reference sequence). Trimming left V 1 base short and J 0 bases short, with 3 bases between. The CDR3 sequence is CASSLDTTNEKLFF. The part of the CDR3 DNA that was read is TGTGCCAGCAGCTTAGATACAACTAATGAAAAA.

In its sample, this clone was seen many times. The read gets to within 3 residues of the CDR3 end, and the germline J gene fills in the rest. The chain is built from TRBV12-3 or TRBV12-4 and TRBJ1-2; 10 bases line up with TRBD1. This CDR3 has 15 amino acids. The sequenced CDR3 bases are TGTGCCAGCAGTTTCGGGGACAGGGGTCCCGGAACC. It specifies CASSFGDRGPGT. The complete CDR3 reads CASSFGDRGPGTYTF.

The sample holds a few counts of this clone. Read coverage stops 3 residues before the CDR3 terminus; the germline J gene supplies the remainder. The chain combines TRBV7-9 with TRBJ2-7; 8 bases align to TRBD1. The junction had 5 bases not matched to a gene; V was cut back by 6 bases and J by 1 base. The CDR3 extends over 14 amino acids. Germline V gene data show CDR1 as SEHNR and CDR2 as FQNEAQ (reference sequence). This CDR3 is CASSRTGRSYEQYF. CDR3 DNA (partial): TGTGCCAGCAGTAGGACAGGGCGGTCCTACGAG.

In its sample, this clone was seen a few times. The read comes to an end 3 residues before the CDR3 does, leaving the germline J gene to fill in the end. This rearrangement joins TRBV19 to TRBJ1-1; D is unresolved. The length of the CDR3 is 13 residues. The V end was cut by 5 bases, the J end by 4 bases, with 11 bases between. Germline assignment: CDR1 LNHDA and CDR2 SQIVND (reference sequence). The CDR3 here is CASSSEVGTEAFF. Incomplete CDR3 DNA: TGTGCCAGTAGTTCTGAGGTTGGCACTGAA.

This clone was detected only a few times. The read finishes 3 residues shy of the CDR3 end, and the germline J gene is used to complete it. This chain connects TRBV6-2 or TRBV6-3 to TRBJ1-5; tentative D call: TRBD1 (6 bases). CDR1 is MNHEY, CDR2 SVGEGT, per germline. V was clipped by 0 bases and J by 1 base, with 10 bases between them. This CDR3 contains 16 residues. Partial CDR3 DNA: TGTGCCAGCAGTTACTCGAGGACAGCCAGCAATCAGCCC. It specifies CASSYSRTASNQP. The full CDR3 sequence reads CASSYSRTASNQPQHF.

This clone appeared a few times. The CDR3 protein is CASSLVGAGGVEQYF. The covered CDR3 bases are TGTGCCAGCAGCTTAGTGGGTGCAGGGGGCGTCGAG. The rearrangement joins TRBV7-2 to TRBJ2-7; 8 nucleotides align to TRBD1. The CDR3 goes on 3 residues after the read ends, and that part is filled in from the germline J gene. The germline CDR1 and CDR2 sequences are SGHTA and FQGNSA. Trimming cost V 1 base and J 6 bases; bases outside gene matches: 8. The CDR3 is made up of 15 amino acids.

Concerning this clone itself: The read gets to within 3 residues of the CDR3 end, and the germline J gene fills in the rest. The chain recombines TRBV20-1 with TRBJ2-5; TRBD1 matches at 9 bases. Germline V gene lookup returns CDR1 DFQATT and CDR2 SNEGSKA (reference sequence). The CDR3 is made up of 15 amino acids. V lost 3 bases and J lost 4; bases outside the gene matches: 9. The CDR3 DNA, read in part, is TGCAGTGCTAGGCCCGGGACAGGGTTTGCAGAGACC. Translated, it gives CSARPGTGFAET. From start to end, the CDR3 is CSARPGTGFAETQYF.